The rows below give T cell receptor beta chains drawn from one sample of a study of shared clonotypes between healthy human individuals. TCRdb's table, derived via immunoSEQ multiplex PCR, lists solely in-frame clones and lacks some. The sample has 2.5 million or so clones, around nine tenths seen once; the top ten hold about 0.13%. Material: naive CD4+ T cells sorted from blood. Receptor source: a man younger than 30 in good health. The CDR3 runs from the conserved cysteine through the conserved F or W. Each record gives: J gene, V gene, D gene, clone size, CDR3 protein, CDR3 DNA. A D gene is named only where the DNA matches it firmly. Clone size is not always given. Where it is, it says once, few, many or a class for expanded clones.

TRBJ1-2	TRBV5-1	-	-	CASSLLGNYGYTF	TGCGCCAGCAGCTTGTTAGGGAACTATGGCTACACCTTC
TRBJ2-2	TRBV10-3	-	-	CATGGGQVAGELFF	TGTGCCACCGGGGGGGGACAGGTGGCCGGGGAGCTGTTTTTT
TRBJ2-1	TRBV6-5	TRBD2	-	CASRRGLAGGDEQFF	TGTGCCAGCAGACGCGGACTAGCGGGAGGGGATGAGCAGTTCTTC
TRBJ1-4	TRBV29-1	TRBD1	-	CSAVKGAREKLFF	TGCAGCGCTGTCAAGGGGGCGCGGGAAAAACTGTTTTTT
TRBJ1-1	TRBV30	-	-	CAWSYGRENTEAFF	TGTGCCTGGAGCTATGGACGGGAGAACACTGAAGCTTTCTTT
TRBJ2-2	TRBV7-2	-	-	CASSLGSGLNTGELFF	TGTGCCAGCAGCTTAGGGAGCGGACTGAACACCGGGGAGCTGTTTTTT
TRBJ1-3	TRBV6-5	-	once	CASSRGVSPGNTIYF	TGTGCCAGCAGCCGCGGGGTCTCACCTGGAAACACCATATATTTT
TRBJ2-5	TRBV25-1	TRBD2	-	CASSAILVAGGFGETQYF	TGTGCCAGCAGTGCAATTCTGGTGGCGGGAGGGTTTGGGGAGACCCAGTACTTC
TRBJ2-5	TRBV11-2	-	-	CASSLRPAGRETQYF	TGTGCCAGCAGCCTACGTCCCGCGGGGAGGGAGACCCAGTACTTC
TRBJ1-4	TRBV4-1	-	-	CASSQYLGSGEKLFF	TGCGCCAGCAGCCAGTATCTGGGGAGCGGAGAAAAACTGTTTTTT
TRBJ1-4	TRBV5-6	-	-	CASSGTNEKLFF	TGTGCCAGCAGCGGCACGAATGAAAAACTGTTTTTT
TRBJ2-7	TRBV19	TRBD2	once	CASSTAAGARSYEQYF	TGTGCCAGTAGTACAGCAGCGGGGGCGCGGTCCTACGAGCAGTACTTC
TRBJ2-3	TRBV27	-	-	CASSPQGYTQYF	TGTGCCAGCAGTCCTCAGGGATATACGCAGTATTTT
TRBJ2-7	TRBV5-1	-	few	CASSFDSYEQYF	TGCGCCAGCAGCTTCGACAGCTACGAGCAGTACTTC
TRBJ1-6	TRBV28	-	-	CASSLPRGSSYNSPLHF	TGTGCCAGCTCCTTACCCAGGGGTAGCTCCTATAATTCACCCCTCCACTTT
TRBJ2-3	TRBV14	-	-	CASSYVPDTQYF	TGTGCCAGCAGCTACGTCCCGGATACGCAGTATTTT
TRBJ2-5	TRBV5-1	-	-	CASSAGNYQETQYF	TGCGCCAGCAGCGCGGGAAATTACCAAGAGACCCAGTACTTC
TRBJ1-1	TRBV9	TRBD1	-	CASSVGGQGLNTEAFF	TGTGCCAGCAGCGTAGGGGGACAGGGTTTGAACACTGAAGCTTTCTTT
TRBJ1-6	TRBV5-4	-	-	CASSKSGKIPSSYNSPLHF	TGTGCCAGCAGTAAATCGGGGAAAATTCCGAGCTCCTATAATTCACCCCTCCACTTT
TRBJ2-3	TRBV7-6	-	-	CASSPRGASSTDTQYF	TGTGCCAGCAGCCCCCGGGGCGCTTCTAGCACAGATACGCAGTATTTT
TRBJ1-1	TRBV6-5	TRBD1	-	CASSRDSRNTEAFF	TGTGCCAGCAGCCGGGACAGCCGGAACACTGAAGCTTTCTTT
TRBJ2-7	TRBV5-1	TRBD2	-	CASSLFGTSGSNEQYF	TGCGCCAGCAGCTTGTTCGGGACTAGCGGGAGCAACGAGCAGTACTTC
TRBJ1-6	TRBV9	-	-	CASSTGPEDSPLHF	TGTGCCAGCAGCACAGGACCCGAAGATTCACCCCTCCACTTT
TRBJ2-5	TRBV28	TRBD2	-	CASSFLGGDYLRGGETQYF	TGTGCCAGCAGTTTTCTCGGAGGGGACTACCTAAGGGGCGGGGAGACCCAGTACTTC
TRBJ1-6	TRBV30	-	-	CAWRGSVGSPLHF	TGTGCCTGGAGAGGGTCAGTGGGTTCACCCCTCCACTTT
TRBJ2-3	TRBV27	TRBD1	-	CASSLWRTTGGTDTQYF	TGTGCCAGCAGTTTATGGCGAACGACAGGGGGCACAGATACGCAGTATTTT
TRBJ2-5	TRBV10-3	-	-	CAISEGGKETQYF	TGTGCCATCAGTGAAGGGGGAAAAGAGACCCAGTACTTC
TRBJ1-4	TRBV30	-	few	CAWNRPGTNEKLFF	TGTGCCTGGAACCGACCGGGAACTAATGAAAAACTGTTTTTT
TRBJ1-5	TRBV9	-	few	CASSVGSSNQPQHF	TGTGCCAGCAGCGTGGGGTCCTCTAATCAGCCCCAGCATTTT
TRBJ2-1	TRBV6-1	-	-	CASVRNSYNEQFF	TGTGCCAGCGTGCGTAACTCCTACAATGAGCAGTTCTTC
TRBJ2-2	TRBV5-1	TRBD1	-	CASRQRTGDTGELFF	TGCGCCAGCAGGCAAAGGACAGGCGACACCGGGGAGCTGTTTTTT
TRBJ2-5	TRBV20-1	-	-	CSARVGETQYF	TGCAGTGCTAGAGTCGGAGAGACCCAGTACTTC
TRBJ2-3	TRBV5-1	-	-	CASSAGSHTDTQYF	TGCGCCAGCAGCGCCGGATCTCACACAGATACGCAGTATTTT
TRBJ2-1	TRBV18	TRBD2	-	CASSPSSGSNEQFF	TGTGCCAGCTCTCCCTCTAGCGGGAGCAATGAGCAGTTCTTC
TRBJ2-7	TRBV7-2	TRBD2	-	CASSPAGTSGKTQYF	TGTGCCAGCAGCCCAGCCGGGACTAGCGGAAAGACGCAGTACTTC
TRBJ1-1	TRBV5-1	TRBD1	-	CASSFPYGQGGTEAFF	TGCGCCAGCAGCTTCCCCTACGGACAGGGCGGCACTGAAGCTTTCTTT
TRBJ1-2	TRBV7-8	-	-	CASTNSPGADYGYTF	TGTGCCAGCACTAATAGCCCAGGGGCCGACTATGGCTACACCTTC
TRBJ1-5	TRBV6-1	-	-	CASSGRGGGNQPQHF	TGTGCCAGCAGTGGAAGAGGGGGTGGCAATCAGCCCCAGCATTTT
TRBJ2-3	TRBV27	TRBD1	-	CASSLGQGTDTQYF	TGTGCCAGCAGTCTGGGACAGGGCACAGATACGCAGTATTTT
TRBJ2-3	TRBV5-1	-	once	CASSLASTVISTDTQYF	TGCGCCAGCAGCTTGGCCTCGACAGTAATTAGCACAGATACGCAGTATTTT
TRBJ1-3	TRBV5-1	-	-	CASSLGADTGNTIYF	TGCGCCAGCAGCCTAGGGGCTGATACTGGAAACACCATATATTTT
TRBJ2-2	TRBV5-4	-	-	CASSRMVGAGELFF	TGTGCCAGCAGCCGGATGGTGGGGGCCGGGGAGCTGTTTTTT
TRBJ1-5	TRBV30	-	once	CAWTGSNSNQPQHF	TGTGCCTGGACAGGGAGCAATAGCAATCAGCCCCAGCATTTT
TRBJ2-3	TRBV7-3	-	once	CASSEATGRQRYF	TGTGCCAGCAGCGAGGCGACAGGGAGGCAGCGGTATTTT
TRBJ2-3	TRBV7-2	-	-	CASGDGAQDTQYF	TGTGCCAGCGGAGACGGCGCACAGGATACGCAGTATTTT
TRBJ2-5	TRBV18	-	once	CASSAIDPPAETQYF	TGTGCCAGCTCAGCCATTGACCCGCCGGCAGAGACCCAGTACTTC
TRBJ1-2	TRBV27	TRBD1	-	CASSSLPLQGNYGYTF	TGTGCCAGCAGTTCTCTTCCCCTACAGGGGAACTATGGCTACACCTTC
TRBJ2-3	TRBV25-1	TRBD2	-	CASSGGGPSTDTQYF	TGTGCCAGCAGTGGCGGGGGGCCTAGCACAGATACGCAGTATTTT
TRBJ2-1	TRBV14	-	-	CASSQRERGEQFF	TGTGCCAGCAGCCAACGGGAACGCGGTGAGCAGTTCTTC
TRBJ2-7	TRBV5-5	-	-	CASSLAASQGYEQYF	TGTGCCAGCAGCTTGGCCGCTAGCCAGGGCTACGAGCAGTACTTC
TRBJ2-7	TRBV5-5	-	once	CASSSRWEAYEQYF	TGTGCCAGCAGCTCCCGCTGGGAGGCCTACGAGCAGTACTTC
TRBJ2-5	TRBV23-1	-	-	CASSLRQEYQETQYF	TGCGCCAGCAGTCTAAGACAGGAGTACCAAGAGACCCAGTACTTC
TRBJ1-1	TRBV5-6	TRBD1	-	CASSLIQGGRNTEAFF	TGTGCCAGCAGCTTGATCCAGGGGGGCAGGAACACTGAAGCTTTCTTT
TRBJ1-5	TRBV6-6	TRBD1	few	CASTGQGNQPQHF	TGTGCCAGCACTGGACAGGGGAATCAGCCCCAGCATTTT
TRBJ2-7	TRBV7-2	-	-	CASSGRRGPSYEQYF	TGTGCCAGCAGCGGAAGAAGAGGGCCATCCTACGAGCAGTACTTC
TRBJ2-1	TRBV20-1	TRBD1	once	CSANRGSEQFF	TGCAGTGCTAACAGGGGATCCGAGCAGTTCTTC
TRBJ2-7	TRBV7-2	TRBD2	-	CASSWGLAGAREQYF	TGTGCCAGCAGTTGGGGACTAGCGGGAGCGCGAGAGCAGTACTTC
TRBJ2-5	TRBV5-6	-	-	CASMRPKETQYF	TGTGCCAGCATGCGGCCGAAAGAGACCCAGTACTTC
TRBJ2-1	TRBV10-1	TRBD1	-	CASSPHGQVFNEQFF	TGCGCCAGCAGTCCACACGGACAGGTATTTAATGAGCAGTTCTTC
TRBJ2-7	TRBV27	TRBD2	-	CASSLSLGGFYEQYF	TGTGCCAGCAGTTTATCTTTGGGAGGGTTCTACGAGCAGTACTTC